This TCR beta chain was profiled in a study of response to subunit inactivated influenza vaccine. This clonotype showed up many times. Germline V gene sequence: CDR1 LGHNA, CDR2 YSLEER. The V gene lost 0 bases and the J gene lost 0 bases, with 11 bases spanning the gap. The CDR3 loop spans 16 amino acids. MiXCR was run by TCRdb on the RT-PCR reads, yielding one entry per CDR3 protein. The data contain some 200,000 distinct CDR3 sequences, about 12% of them singletons. The sample also formed part of further work on T cells expressing NK-cell markers. That work contributes: Template switching by 5'RACE with UMIs generated the TCR beta cDNA. TCR beta repertoires came from sorted CD3+CD56+NKG2C+, CD3+CD56+NKG2C- and CD3+CD56-NKG2C+ T cells. HCMV serostatus: seven of eight sequenced donors positive, one negative.

Source: CD8+ T cells sorted from PBMCs, taken 12 days after vaccination. The chain carries TRBV4-3 and TRBJ1-2, with D unclear. This TCR was sampled from a man aged 50 to 59 who received an inactivated influenza vaccine. The CDR3: CASSQDPGTANYGYTF. The CDR3 nucleotides read TGCGCCAGCAGCCAAGATCCAGGAACGGCTAACTATGGCTACACCTTC.